The 8 T cell receptor beta chains given below trace back to one sample, sequenced in a study of vaccination and CD4 T cells after COVID-19. The Oncomine TCR Beta short-read assay was applied to DNA of cultured CD4+ T cells. Extraction of genomic DNA was performed on cultured CD4+ T cells. TCRdb reprocessed the PCR reads via MiXCR and lists one record per CDR3 protein. The data contain 9,500 or so distinct CDR3 sequences, about 28% of them singletons. Their antigens remain unidentified. The treatment: approximately nine-day PBMC culture with coronavirus spike peptide pools or control peptides (ViraFEST assay). Before the COVID-19 pandemic (2011-2018), CD4+ T cells were obtained from the unexposed donor. Sequenced sample: CD4+ T cells from blood, cultured in vitro. The receptor set was obtained from a human donor in good health.

The chain links TRBV14 to TRBJ2-1, with 10 bases aligning to TRBD1. V lost 4 bases to trimming and J lost 3 bases; unmatched junction nucleotides: 3. CDR1 and CDR2 from the germline V gene are SGHDN and FVKESK. CDR3 length equals 15 residues. CDR3 amino acids: CASSRRTGGYNEQFF. The CDR3 DNA reads as TGTGCCAGCAGCCGGCGGACAGGGGGCTACAATGAGCAGTTCTTC.

CDR3 amino acids: CAISGAGQGSEQYF. The CDR3 coding sequence is TGTGCCATCAGTGGTGCAGGACAGGGATCCGAGCAGTACTTC. V gene TRBV10-3 combines with J gene TRBJ2-7; 8 nucleotides align to TRBD1. After removal of 4 bases from V and 6 bases from J, the junction contained 8 bases not matched to a gene. The CDR3 runs to 14 residues. The germline V gene encodes CDR1 ENHRY and CDR2 SYGVKD.

The gene calls are TRBV5-1 and TRBJ2-7, with D perhaps matching TRBD2 (7 bases). The CDR3 extends over 15 amino acids. The germline V and J ends were trimmed by 4 bases and 2 bases, with 16 bases remaining between them. Germline-derived CDR1 and CDR2 are SGHRS and YFSETQ. This CDR3 reads CASSVEAGAPYEQYF. In DNA, the CDR3 is TGCGCCAGCAGCGTCGAGGCGGGGGCCCCCTACGAGCAGTACTTC.

The gene calls are TRBV6-2 or TRBV6-3 and TRBJ1-1; D ambiguous. CDR3 length: 12 residues. V gave up 5 bases and J gave up 6 bases, with 10 bases separating them. CDR1 is MNHEY, CDR2 SVGEGT, per germline. This CDR3 is CASSTQEAEAFF. The CDR3 region has the DNA TGTGCCAGCAGTACCCAGGAAGCTGAAGCTTTCTTT.

The chain links TRBV19 to TRBJ1-2; D not certain. V was cut by 3 bases and J by 2 bases, with 13 bases left in between. Germline-derived CDR1 and CDR2 are LNHDA and SQIVND (reference sequence). The CDR3 consists of 15 residues. CDR3 in DNA: TGTGCCAGTAGTATCGGCGGAGGAGGAAACTATGGCTACACCTTC. Its protein product is CASSIGGGGNYGYTF.

The chain couples TRBV6-2 or TRBV6-3 to TRBJ2-7; D uncertain. Germline V gene sequence: CDR1 MNHEY, CDR2 SVGEGT. Trimming pared 6 bases from V and 3 bases from J, leaving 9 bases between. CDR3 length equals 12 residues. CDR3 protein: CASRPYSYEQYF. The CDR3, as DNA: TGTGCCAGCAGACCCTACAGCTACGAGCAGTACTTC.

This clonotype was detected only a few times. The CDR3 is CASSPQGTEAFF. The CDR3 nucleotides are TGTGCCAGCAGTCCCCAGGGGACTGAAGCTTTCTTT. The chain employs TRBV7-9 and TRBJ1-1, with D tentatively TRBD1 (6 bases). Trimming removed 6 bases at V and 5 bases at J, with 10 bases between. CDR1 is SEHNR, CDR2 FQNEAQ, per germline (reference sequence). This CDR3 contains 12 residues.

This clonotype was seen a few times. J is TRBJ1-5 and V is TRBV6-1; 9 bases match TRBD1. This CDR3 contains 14 residues. Losses at the gene ends were 7 bases for V and 5 bases for J; bases not matched to a gene: 6. Germline values: CDR1 MNHNS, CDR2 SASEGT. In DNA form, the CDR3 reads TGTGCCAGCACCATCAGGACAGGGGATCAGCCCCAGCATTTT. Translating it yields CASTIRTGDQPQHF.